This T cell receptor (beta chain) was sequenced for a study of T cells in Graves' hyperthyroidism and ophthalmopathy. Amplified TCR beta CDR3 regions came from RNA transcripts. The primer set for the first-round RT-PCR of the TCR CDR3 was HTBI. TCRdb independently ran MiXCR on the multiplex PCR reads; one entry per CDR3 protein. In the table there are 280,000 or so distinct CDR3 sequences, less than 30% of which are singletons. In its sample, this clonotype was seen many times. Hyperthyroidism had been newly diagnosed in patients aged 18 to 65, and its duration was under 2 months. Uncontrolled infection, other autoimmune disease, pregnancy or lactation disqualified patients from enrolment. Source material for PBMCs was more than 9.5 ml fresh peripheral blood. The CDR3 is made up of 15 amino acids. V dropped 9 bases and J dropped 6 bases, with 20 bases sitting between them.

The sequence was collected from a man in his forties or fifties with Graves' hyperthyroidism that later progressed to Graves' ophthalmopathy. Sequencing was performed on blood. This chain links TRBV12-3 or TRBV12-4 with TRBJ2-2, with D perhaps matching TRBD1 (7 bases). CDR3 in amino acids: CARLARGVSAGELFF. The CDR3 DNA reads as TGTGCCAGATTGGCCAGGGGGGTGTCGGCCGGGGAGCTGTTTTTT.